Described below is a single T cell receptor beta chain sequence and its context. As originally analysed: Reference gene primer amplification gave estimated nucleated cell counts. Data came from immunoSEQ multiplex PCR; TCRdb stores just in-frame clones and leaves some out. That table is the source of V, J and clone size, and D and trimming were worked out from the DNA. The profile shows some 670,000 clones, over 80% of them singletons. The sample originates from a study of blood T cell repertoires in COVID-19. About the study: Spain, Italy and the United States supplied samples that represented acute and convalescent COVID-19. T cells, B-cell-depleted T cells, or PBMCs supplied cDNA or gDNA.

This CDR3 is 15 amino acids long. Germline V gene data show CDR1 as SGHRS and CDR2 as YFSETQ. Unmatched junction bases numbered 9, after V lost 0 bases and J lost 6 bases. Sequenced material: peripheral blood. This sequence was found in a woman under 30 with acute or convalescent COVID-19. This chain connects TRBV5-1 to TRBJ2-7, with TRBD2 matching over 7 bases. The CDR3 nucleotides are TGCGCCAGCAGCTTGGTTGCTAGCGGTCCCCTCGAGCAGTACTTC. This translates into CASSLVASGPLEQYF.